This T cell receptor (beta chain) derives from a study of cytomegalovirus exposure and HLA in healthy donors. PCR primers comprised 60 Vbeta and 13 Jbeta primers. Sequenced by immunoSEQ multiplex PCR; TCRdb stores in-frame clones only, minus some. This sample has about 170,000 clones, with roughly 85% found just once. The receptor was derived from a boy aged 2-15 years in good health and CMV-seronegative. Input material: PBMCs.

The CDR3 protein is CSPPGVSEAFF. DNA of the CDR3: TGCAGTCCCCCCGGGGTGTCGGAAGCTTTCTTT. The chain has TRBV20-1 and TRBJ1-1; D is uncertain. CDR1 is DFQATT and CDR2 is SNEGSKA in the germline V gene (reference sequence). V gave up 8 bases and J gave up 8 bases, with 15 bases separating them. The CDR3 covers 11 residues.